This T cell receptor (beta chain) stems from a study of T cell repertoires in cytomegalovirus infection. Study at large: Evidence of both CMV infection and a matching HLA type came from public TCR beta signatures.

Whole-study findings and limits: Carriers of CMV and the relevant HLA type were discriminated by public TCR beta frequency. Clonotypes of TCR beta that were HLA-C-restricted and CMV-specific dominated the ex vivo response.

Germline lookup yields CDR1 LGHNT and CDR2 FRNRAP. The CDR3 loop spans 15 amino acids. The trim removed 4 bases at V and 7 bases at J, leaving 8 bases unmatched. MiXCR, applied by TCRdb to the reads, yields one record per CDR3 protein. The table includes some 180,000 distinct CDR3 sequences, about 18% detected once. This clonotype was recorded a few times. What it binds is unknown. The chain joins TRBV12-5 to TRBJ2-7; 12 bases fit TRBD1. The source material was CD8+ T cells from PBMCs. The TCR was taken from a human donor in good health (CMV status not recorded). Some clones in this sample may be carry-over from other donors' samples. CDR3 amino acids: CASGWSGQGAEEQYF. CDR3 sequence (DNA): TGTGCTAGTGGTTGGTCGGGACAGGGGGCAGAAGAGCAGTACTTC.